Following are 2 T cell receptor beta chains from one sample sequenced in a study of CD8 T cells in Susac syndrome. An input of 0.5 to 1 ug of RNA was subjected to reverse transcription using random hexamers. Via MiXCR, TCRdb re-called the immunoSEQ multiplex PCR reads, giving one row per CDR3 protein. Counted here are tens of thousands of distinct CDR3 sequences, about 96% occurring once; the ten biggest clones make up more than 0.5%. The sample comprised CD8+ T cells from PBMCs. These receptors originate from a human donor with Susac syndrome.

J is TRBJ1-2 and V is TRBV28; D is perhaps TRBD1 (5 bases). Germline V gives CDR1 MDHEN, CDR2 SYDVKM. This CDR3 comprises 13 residues. V dropped 8 bases and J dropped 8 bases, with 18 bases sitting between them. CDR3 in amino acids: CASAPPGPYGYTF. The CDR3 DNA reads as TGTGCCAGCGCCCCACCAGGGCCTTACGGCTACACCTTC.

This chain connects TRBV6-5 to TRBJ2-3; 12 bases map to TRBD2. Germline values: CDR1 MNHEY, CDR2 SVGAGI. This CDR3 has 14 residues. The ends lost 2 bases at V and 8 bases at J; junction bases unmatched: 2. The chain's CDR3 is CASSYETSGGTQYF. The CDR3 DNA sequence: TGTGCCAGCAGTTACGAGACTAGCGGGGGTACGCAGTATTTT.